What follows is one TCR beta chain and its context. Its antigen is undetermined. It was with 60 Vbeta and 13 Jbeta primers that the PCR ran. Sequencing was performed with immunoSEQ multiplex PCR; in TCRdb, only in-frame clones are kept and a portion is missing. The sample carries 200,000 or so clones, almost 85% recorded once. This specimen belongs to a study of cytomegalovirus exposure and HLA in healthy donors. Donors showed nominal health when sampled, although they likely had unrecorded immune exposures. Study-level points and caveats: By a later analysis, the bulk of CMV-associated TCR beta chains appeared HLA-restricted. Previous analysis showed most TCR beta V segments were productive about 87% or about 30% of the time. Several of the most significant clusters were apparently associated with common viral pathogens in a later analysis.

This CDR3 is built from 14 residues. Trimming left V 6 bases short and J 1 base short, with 12 bases between. Per germline, CDR1 MNHEY and CDR2 SMNVEV (reference sequence). The sequence came from a boy between 10 and 17 years old in good health and CMV-seronegative. What was sequenced was PBMCs. V and J are TRBV27 and TRBJ1-1; tentative D call: TRBD1 (5 bases). Here the CDR3 reads CASSPGWGNTEAFF. CDR3 in DNA: TGTGCCAGCAGCCCAGGGTGGGGGAACACTGAAGCTTTCTTT.